The present T cell receptor (beta chain) was sequenced within a study of beta chain features in type 1 diabetes. Study in general: On cell yields, gender and age, patients and healthy donors were similar.

Concerning this clone: Its antigen remains unknown.

Study-level findings and limits: Reduced insertions and increased deletions marked VDJ junctions in type 1 diabetes patients. There was a moderate but significant shortening of TCRB CDR3s in all four CD4+ subsets of Type 1 diabetes patients. For patients and controls alike, PCR might favor shorter templates to the same degree.

The CDR3 has 17 amino acids. Germline lookup yields CDR1 KGHSH and CDR2 LQKENI. The V end was cut by 1 base, the J end by 4 bases, with 19 bases between. The isolated RNA, all of it, was reverse transcribed, so expressed TCRB transcripts were what got sequenced. The repertoire was sequenced with immunoSEQ multiplex PCR; TCRdb's copy has only in-frame clones and lacks some. The sample comprises around 400,000 clones, roughly 15% of which are singletons, and approximately 0.019% rests with the top ten. This clonotype originated in a woman younger than 35 in good health. The sample was naive CD4+ T cells from blood. The chain joins TRBV18 to TRBJ2-5, with a possible D match to TRBD2 (5 bases). The DNA for the CDR3 is TGTGCCAGCTCACCACAGAACGCGAGGGTCGGAGCAGAGACCCAGTACTTC. Its translation: CASSPQNARVGAETQYF.